The next 11 T cell receptor beta chains were all read from a single sample in a study of T cell changes during pregnancy in multiple sclerosis. Data came from immunoSEQ multiplex PCR; TCRdb stores just in-frame clones and leaves some out. The table includes more than 80,000 clones, 85% to 95% detected once. This sample comprised peripheral blood, obtained after pregnancy. Receptors originate from a female donor with multiple sclerosis, enrolled in a pregnancy study.

The chain joins TRBV28 to TRBJ2-5; 9 nucleotides match TRBD2. The length of the CDR3 is 15 residues. From germline, CDR1 is MDHEN and CDR2 SYDVKM. Trimming took 5 bases from V and 5 from J; bases not matched to a gene: 9. CDR3 nucleotide sequence: TGTGCCAGCAGTCCGCCCGGGACTAGCTTTGAGACCCAGTACTTC. This gives the protein CASSPPGTSFETQYF.

This chain uses TRBV28 with TRBJ2-1; 9 bases fit TRBD1. The CDR3 spans 19 residues. Germline CDR1 is MDHEN and CDR2 is SYDVKM. Unmatched junction bases numbered 16, after V lost 4 bases and J lost 3 bases. The CDR3 region is CASSSIILKGDRDYNEQFF. The CDR3 bases are TGTGCCAGCAGTTCGATCATCCTCAAGGGGGACAGGGACTACAATGAGCAGTTCTTC.

The J gene is TRBJ1-6, the V gene TRBV5-1; tentatively, D is TRBD1 (6 bases). In germline, CDR1 is SGHRS, CDR2 YFSETQ. The CDR3 length is 15 residues. Trimming removed 0 bases at V and 10 bases at J, with 14 bases between. CDR3 loop: CASSLAGQSRSPLHF. CDR3 in DNA: TGCGCCAGCAGCTTGGCCGGACAGTCTCGGTCACCCCTCCACTTT.

This chain connects TRBV7-6 to TRBJ2-7; 9 positions match TRBD2. There are 17 residues in the CDR3. V lost 1 base, J lost 1 base, and 8 bases stayed unmatched. The V gene's germline CDR1 is SGHVS and CDR2 FNYEAQ. The CDR3 DNA reads as TGTGCCAGCAGCTTAGTATCCTCTAGCGGGGATTCCTACGAGCAGTACTTC. Its translation is CASSLVSSSGDSYEQYF.

J is TRBJ1-4 and V is TRBV5-1; D possibly corresponds to TRBD1 (6 bases). Germline CDR1 reads SGHRS; CDR2 reads YFSETQ. The CDR3 has 15 residues. Deletions cut 5 bases from V and 5 bases from J, with 16 bases between. CDR3 DNA sequence: TGCGCCAGCAGTACCGTACGGGGGGCCAATGAAAAACTGTTTTTT. Residues: CASSTVRGANEKLFF.

This clone came up a few times. The chain carries TRBV21-1 and TRBJ1-5; the D call in the table, TRBD1, was not verified against the DNA. TRBV21-1 is classified as a pseudogene. The CDR3 spans 17 residues. The CDR3 loop reads CASRKAGQGLRNQPQHF. CDR3 coding DNA: TGTGCCAGCAGGAAGGCGGGACAGGGGTTGCGCAATCAGCCCCAGCATTTT.

The V gene is TRBV7-2, the J gene TRBJ1-2; TRBD1 agrees at 10 bases. V lost 1 base, J lost 7 bases, and 9 bases stayed unmatched. CDR3 length: 16 residues. Per the germline V gene, CDR1 is SGHTA and CDR2 is FQGNSA. CDR3 in DNA: TGTGCCAGCAGCTTAGGACGGACAGGGGGAGGTGGTGGCTACACCTTC. Translated, it gives CASSLGRTGGGGGYTF.

V usage is TRBV2 and J usage is TRBJ2-7; 11 bases align to TRBD2. Germline-derived CDR1 and CDR2 are SNHLY and FYNNEI. This CDR3 contains 17 residues. Trimming took 2 bases from V and 8 from J; bases not matched to a gene: 14. The CDR3 DNA sequence: TGTGCCAGCAGTGAAAGGAGTAGCGGGAGGGCCGGCGCACAGCAGTACTTC. Its protein is CASSERSSGRAGAQQYF.

This clone was detected only a few times. The chain links TRBV30 to TRBJ1-1; D is undetermined. The CDR3 runs to 12 residues. Germline lookup yields CDR1 GTSNPN and CDR2 SVGIG (reference sequence). V was clipped by 5 bases and J by 5 bases, with 12 bases between them. The CDR3 coding sequence is TGTGCCTGGGAGTCTAAGAGGACTGAAGCTTTCTTT. Encoded protein: CAWESKRTEAFF.

This chain connects TRBV10-3 to TRBJ2-3, with D tentatively TRBD2 (6 bases). The CDR3 consists of 12 residues. The V gene's germline CDR1 is ENHRY and CDR2 SYGVKD. The V gene lost 8 bases and the J gene lost 4 bases, with 10 bases spanning the gap. The CDR3 spells CAIGGDPDTQYF. In DNA, the CDR3 is TGTGCCATCGGCGGGGACCCAGATACGCAGTATTTT.

This clone was recorded only once. The chain combines TRBV28 with TRBJ1-1; tentatively, D is TRBD1 (6 bases). Between the trimmed V and J ends, which lost 5 bases and 5 bases, there was a span of 15 bases. From germline, CDR1 is MDHEN and CDR2 SYDVKM. CDR3 length equals 14 residues. The CDR3 coding sequence is TGTGCCAGCAGTGGACAGTTCTGGGGGACTGAAGCTTTCTTT. Translated: CASSGQFWGTEAFF.